Listed here are 31 T cell receptor beta chains from one sample, sequenced in a study of T cell responses to AZD1222 COVID-19 vaccine. The assay was immunoSEQ multiplex PCR, and TCRdb's table has in-frame clones only and misses some. The sample shows about 54,000 clones, 65% to 90% of them seen only once. Sequences were derived from peripheral blood, sampled 28 days after the second AZD1222 dose. The receptors were gathered from an adult who received the AZD1222 COVID-19 vaccine.

The chain couples TRBV28 to TRBJ2-1; 7 positions match TRBD2. This CDR3 is 15 amino acids long. Unmatched junction bases numbered 4, after V lost 5 bases and J lost 0 bases. CDR1 MDHEN and CDR2 SYDVKM come from the germline V gene. CDR3 region: CASSRDYSSYNEQFF. The CDR3 DNA reads TGTGCCAGCAGTCGGGACTATAGCTCCTACAATGAGCAGTTCTTC.

The V and J genes are TRBV27 and TRBJ1-1; 9 bases fit TRBD1. Germline V CDR1 and CDR2: MNHEY, SMNVEV (reference sequence). This CDR3 has 15 residues. Trimming took 4 bases from V and 6 from J; bases not matched to a gene: 9. Here the CDR3 DNA reads TGTGCCAGCAGTTCTCTGACAGGGGGTTGGGCTGAAGCTTTCTTT. It encodes CASSSLTGGWAEAFF.

The rearrangement uses TRBV6-6 and TRBJ2-7; D possibly matches TRBD1 or TRBD2 (5 bases each). Looked up from germline, CDR1 is MNHNY and CDR2 is SVGAGI (reference sequence). Between the trimmed V and J ends, which lost 0 bases and 12 bases, there was a span of 12 bases. The CDR3 runs to 12 residues. DNA of the CDR3: TGTGCCAGCAGTTACTCGACGGGGCCAGCGTACTTC. This gives the protein CASSYSTGPAYF.

The V call is TRBV19, the J call TRBJ1-2, with D tentatively TRBD1 (6 bases). Germline V gives CDR1 LNHDA, CDR2 SQIVND (reference sequence). The length of the CDR3 is 12 residues. V shed 5 bases and J shed 3 bases, with 7 bases lying between them. CDR3 nucleotide sequence: TGTGCCAGTAGTTGGGGGCACTATGGCTACACCTTC. This gives the protein CASSWGHYGYTF.

The chain is built from TRBV6-6 and TRBJ1-5; 7 bases line up with TRBD1. Germline CDR1 and CDR2: MNHNY and SVGAGI (reference sequence). The CDR3 runs to 15 residues. Losses at the gene ends were 4 bases for V and 4 bases for J; bases not matched to a gene: 7. The CDR3 spells CASSFQGGTNQPQHF. CDR3 sequence (DNA): TGTGCCAGCAGTTTCCAGGGGGGGACGAATCAGCCCCAGCATTTT.

The chain links TRBV11-1 to TRBJ1-1; possibly TRBD1 for D (5 bases). The CDR3 runs to 14 residues. Germline V gene lookup returns CDR1 SGHAT and CDR2 FQDESV (reference sequence). With 5 bases removed from V and 7 bases from J, the gap between germline ends came to 17 bases. The CDR3 sequence: CASSTSPGGYEAFF. DNA for the CDR3: TGTGCCAGCAGCACCTCGCCGGGGGGTTATGAAGCTTTCTTT.

The chain links TRBV7-2 to TRBJ1-5, with D possibly TRBD1 on 6 matching bases. In germline, CDR1 is SGHTA, CDR2 FQGNSA. The CDR3 consists of 14 residues. V shed 4 bases and J shed 0 bases, with 7 bases lying between them. CDR3 loop: CASSWTDSNQPQHF. DNA of the CDR3: TGTGCCAGCAGCTGGACAGATAGCAATCAGCCCCAGCATTTT.

This clone showed up just a few times. The rearrangement joins TRBV4-1 to TRBJ2-7, with a tentative D call TRBD2 (5 bases). CDR3 length: 14 amino acids. V was clipped by 4 bases and J by 7 bases, with 17 bases between them. Germline V lookup: CDR1 MGHRA, CDR2 YSYEKL. CDR3 DNA: TGCGCCAGCAGCCCCAACCGAGGGTCGGGTGAGCAGTACTTC. This translates into CASSPNRGSGEQYF.

The chain carries TRBV5-1 and TRBJ2-7, with 9 positions matching TRBD1. Germline V gives CDR1 SGHRS, CDR2 YFSETQ. V gave up 4 bases and J gave up 3 bases; unmatched junction bases: 14. CDR3 size: 17 residues. The CDR3 region is CASSPWRGGQGIYEQYF. The DNA for the CDR3 is TGCGCCAGCAGCCCTTGGAGGGGTGGACAGGGGATCTACGAGCAGTACTTC.

The chain joins TRBV27 to TRBJ2-1; 8 nucleotides match TRBD2. The CDR3 loop spans 16 amino acids. Germline CDR1 reads MNHEY; CDR2 reads SMNVEV (reference sequence). Losses at the gene ends were 4 bases for V and 9 bases for J; bases not matched to a gene: 14. CDR3 region: CASSSPLRTSIGEQFF. DNA of the CDR3: TGTGCCAGCAGTTCGCCCCTTAGGACTAGCATCGGTGAGCAGTTCTTC.

The chain is built from TRBV7-6 and TRBJ2-3; maybe TRBD2 (6 bases). V was clipped by 3 bases and J by 0 bases, with 16 bases between them. Germline V gene data show CDR1 as SGHVS and CDR2 as FNYEAQ. The CDR3 contains 17 residues. The CDR3 region has the DNA TGTGCCAGCAGCTTTCCCCCAGCGGGCTTTAGCACAGATACGCAGTATTTT. Amino acid sequence: CASSFPPAGFSTDTQYF.

This clone was seen just once. The chain recombines TRBV19 with TRBJ1-3, with D unresolved. The CDR3 consists of 12 residues. Trimming took 7 bases from V and 4 from J, leaving 8 bases between them. The germline CDR1 and CDR2 sequences are LNHDA and SQIVND (reference sequence). The CDR3 bases are TGTGCCAGTACGGAGGGAGGAAACACCATATATTTT. Its protein is CASTEGGNTIYF.

This clone was seen only once. The chain joins TRBV24-1 to TRBJ2-5; 8 positions agree with TRBD2. The CDR3 is made up of 15 amino acids. J gave up 1 base and V 4 bases, and 4 bases lay outside the gene matches. The V gene's germline CDR1 is KGHDR and CDR2 SFDVKD. The CDR3 protein is CATSDQRGSQETQYF. The CDR3 DNA reads as TGTGCCACCAGTGACCAGCGGGGGAGCCAAGAGACCCAGTACTTC.

The genes are TRBV19 and TRBJ2-7; D possibly corresponds to TRBD2 (5 bases). This CDR3 contains 14 residues. The germline CDR1 and CDR2 sequences are LNHDA and SQIVND (reference sequence). V lost 6 bases and J 0 bases, leaving 12 bases between the germline ends. This CDR3 reads CASRSSGFSYEQYF. CDR3 DNA sequence: TGTGCCAGTAGGTCTTCGGGGTTCTCCTACGAGCAGTACTTC.

V and J are TRBV5-8 and TRBJ2-5; D is unclear. Germline-derived CDR1 and CDR2 are SGHTS and YDEGEE. Trimming stripped 0 bases from V and 5 bases from J, with 14 bases between. The CDR3 is 15 residues long. In DNA, the CDR3 is TGTGCCAGCAGCTTGGCAATTAGAAATTCCGAGACCCAGTACTTC. Translated, it gives CASSLAIRNSETQYF.

V and J are TRBV9 and TRBJ2-2; TRBD2 matches 9 bases. The CDR3 is 14 residues long. CDR1 SGDLS and CDR2 YYNGEE come from the germline V gene. V was pared by 7 bases and J by 4 bases, with 5 bases of the junction left unmatched. The CDR3 DNA reads as TGTGCCAGCCGCGGGAGGGCGGGCACCGGGGAGCTGTTTTTT. It yields the protein CASRGRAGTGELFF.

The DNA for the CDR3 is TGTGCCAGCAGACAGGACCACGCTACCTACGAGCAGTACTTC. Its protein product is CASRQDHATYEQYF. V and J are TRBV3-1 (or the pseudogene TRBV3-2) and TRBJ2-7; a weak D match, TRBD1 (5 bases). Trimming stripped 6 bases from V and 2 bases from J, with 14 bases between. CDR1 and CDR2 from the germline V gene are LGHDT and YNNKEL (reference sequence). The CDR3 length is 14 residues.

In DNA, the CDR3 is TGCGCCAGCAGCTCGACAGGGTCTTACACCGGGGAGCTGTTTTTT. Its translation is CASSSTGSYTGELFF. The rearrangement uses TRBV5-1 and TRBJ2-2; 7 nucleotides match TRBD1. CDR3 length: 15 amino acids. V trimming: 3 bases; J trimming: 3 bases; junction bases outside the gene matches: 5. Germline V CDR1 and CDR2: SGHRS, YFSETQ.

The gene calls are TRBV28 and TRBJ2-7, with D uncertain. In germline, CDR1 is MDHEN, CDR2 SYDVKM. The CDR3 length is 12 residues. V lost 7 bases and J lost 2, with 9 bases in between. The CDR3 nucleotides read TGTGCCAGCACCAGGTGGGCCTACGAGCAGTACTTC. It yields the protein CASTRWAYEQYF.

The chain combines TRBV12-3 or TRBV12-4 with TRBJ1-6; D call uncertain. This CDR3 is 13 amino acids long. V was trimmed by 0 bases and J by 13 bases, leaving 10 bases between them. The CDR3, as DNA: TGTGCCAGCAGTTTAGCGGAGGGTTTGCCCCTCCACTTT. Its protein product is CASSLAEGLPLHF.

As concerns this clone: One end of the junction does not line up with germline, which may come from a read error. CDR3 sequence: CASSYAQGDDQYF. Written as DNA, the CDR3 is TGTGCCAGCAGTTACGCGCAGGGGGACGATCAGTACTTC. This chain connects TRBV6-5 to TRBJ2-7; 7 nucleotides match TRBD1. Germline CDR1 reads MNHEY; CDR2 reads SVGAGI. There are 13 residues in the CDR3.

The chain couples TRBV18 to TRBJ1-6; D not certain. The V end lost 5 bases, the J end lost 7 bases, and 12 bases lay between the germline ends. Germline CDR1 KGHSH, CDR2 LQKENI. This CDR3 region has 14 residues. The DNA of the CDR3 is TGTGCCAGCTCATCAGACCTGGGGAATTCACCCCTCCACTTT. Residues: CASSSDLGNSPLHF.

The genes are TRBV5-1 and TRBJ1-1; 10 bases match TRBD1. Germline V CDR1 and CDR2: SGHRS, YFSETQ. This CDR3 is built from 16 residues. With V trimmed by 0 bases and J by 11 bases, 13 bases remained unmatched. The CDR3 nucleotides read TGCGCCAGCAGCTTGGCCCCGGGACAGGGGTCCCTAGGGGCTTTCTTT. The encoded protein is CASSLAPGQGSLGAFF.

The V and J genes are TRBV11-2 and TRBJ1-6, with D unclear. CDR1 and CDR2 (germline): SGHAT, FQNNGV. There are 15 residues in the CDR3. The ends were cut back, 5 bases at V and 5 bases at J, with 13 bases in the middle. In nucleotides, the CDR3 is TGTGCCAGCAGCCCCTGGACGGGGAATAATTCACCCCTCCACTTT. It codes for CASSPWTGNNSPLHF.

This chain joins TRBV7-9 and TRBJ1-1; D remains unclear. Germline values: CDR1 SEHNR, CDR2 FQNEAQ (reference sequence). The CDR3 has 14 amino acids. Trimming took off 5 bases at V and 1 base at J, with 11 bases between the two ends. This CDR3 is CASSTREANTEAFF. The CDR3 DNA sequence: TGTGCCAGCAGCACCCGGGAGGCGAACACTGAAGCTTTCTTT.

J is TRBJ1-4 and V is TRBV18, with 9 bases aligning to TRBD1. CDR3 length equals 16 residues. The J segment lost 8 bases and the V segment lost 8 bases, leaving 15 bases of the junction unmatched. Germline lookup yields CDR1 KGHSH and CDR2 LQKENI. As DNA, the CDR3 is TGTGCCAGCACGACTGTTACAGGGGGCGGAGAGGAAAAACTGTTTTTT. It encodes CASTTVTGGGEEKLFF.

This clone has only a few counts. The chain employs TRBV4-2 and TRBJ1-1; no clear D gene. CDR1 LGHNA and CDR2 YNFKEQ come from the germline V gene. The CDR3 is made up of 14 amino acids. V lost 0 bases, J lost 2 bases, and 7 bases lay in between. The chain's CDR3 is CASSQDEGNTEAFF. In DNA form, the CDR3 reads TGTGCCAGCAGCCAAGATGAGGGTAACACTGAAGCTTTCTTT.

The CDR3, as DNA: TGTGCCAGCAGCCGGGGACTAGCGGGATACAATGAGCAGTTCTTC. Its protein is CASSRGLAGYNEQFF. The chain is built from TRBV11-3 and TRBJ2-1, with 13 nucleotides matching TRBD2. The CDR3 loop spans 15 amino acids. Per germline, CDR1 SGHNT and CDR2 YENEEA. V was clipped by 5 bases and J by 4 bases; unmatched bases: 2.

This clone was seen more than once but under ten times. The rearrangement uses TRBV28 and TRBJ2-5; TRBD1 might be the D (5 bases). This CDR3 has 16 amino acids. V lost 6 bases to trimming and J lost 3 bases, with 20 bases between them. The germline V gene encodes CDR1 MDHEN and CDR2 SYDVKM. The DNA of the CDR3 is TGTGCCAGCAGCGACGAAGGGGTTCCCAAAGAAGAGACCCAGTACTTC. Protein sequence: CASSDEGVPKEETQYF. The whole variable domain, remainder taken from reference TRBV28 and TRBJ2-5, is DVKVTQSSRYLVKRTGEKVFLECVQDMDHENMFWYRQDPGLGLRLIYFSYDVKMKEKGDIPEGYSVSREKKERFSLILESASTNQTSMYLCASSDEGVPKEETQYFGPGTRLLVL.

A single count supports this clone. The chain is built from TRBV19 and TRBJ1-2, with D perhaps TRBD1 (5 bases). Germline V gives CDR1 LNHDA, CDR2 SQIVND (reference sequence). V was pared by 3 bases and J by 4 bases, with 15 bases between. This CDR3 spans 15 amino acids. The CDR3 coding sequence is TGTGCCAGTAGTATGGGGGGGACCCCTTCCTATGGCTACACCTTC. This sequence encodes CASSMGGTPSYGYTF.

The chain joins TRBV28 to TRBJ2-4; either TRBD1 or TRBD2 may supply D (5 bases each). Germline V lookup: CDR1 MDHEN, CDR2 SYDVKM. The CDR3 has 16 amino acids. V lost 5 bases and J lost 1, with 15 bases in between. CDR3 bases: TGTGCCAGCAGTCCAGGGACCTCGCGGGCCAAAAACATTCAGTACTTC. As protein: CASSPGTSRAKNIQYF.